These T cell receptor beta chains were read from a single sample in a study of shared clonotypes between healthy human individuals. Using immunoSEQ multiplex PCR, the repertoire was profiled, and TCRdb retains in-frame clones only, with some absent. Of some 1,900,000 clones detected, about 95% appear once; the ten largest clones hold 1% to 1.5%. The sample was naive CD8+ T cells sorted from blood. These receptors were taken from a man aged 18-30 years in good health. Both conserved end residues are part of each CDR3. The D gene is left open where the match is weak. The listing skips clone size in some rows; elsewhere it reads once, few, many or a size class.

D gene: TRBD2
clone size: few
V gene: TRBV27
J gene: TRBJ2-1
CDR3 protein: CASSPGTSGANEQFF
CDR3 DNA: TGTGCCAGCAGTCCCGGGACTAGCGGGGCCAATGAGCAGTTCTTC

D gene: NA
clone size: NA
V gene: TRBV5-6
J gene: TRBJ1-6
CDR3 protein: CASSFGGGSPLHF
CDR3 DNA: TGTGCCAGCAGCTTTGGGGGGGGTTCACCCCTCCACTTT

D gene: TRBD1
clone size: NA
V gene: TRBV19
J gene: TRBJ1-1
CDR3 protein: CASSIVGQGPNEAFF
CDR3 DNA: TGTGCCAGTAGTATAGTCGGACAGGGGCCGAATGAAGCTTTCTTT

D gene: NA
clone size: NA
V gene: TRBV29-1
J gene: TRBJ2-1
CDR3 protein: CSVSYNEQFF
CDR3 DNA: TGCAGCGTTTCATACAATGAGCAGTTCTTC

D gene: NA
clone size: NA
V gene: TRBV11-1
J gene: TRBJ2-7
CDR3 protein: CASSLDSAYEQYF
CDR3 DNA: TGTGCCAGCAGCTTGGACAGCGCCTACGAGCAGTACTTC

D gene: NA
clone size: NA
V gene: TRBV5-6
J gene: TRBJ2-3
CDR3 protein: CASSLSSGWDTQYF
CDR3 DNA: TGTGCCAGCAGCTTGTCGTCGGGATGGGATACGCAGTATTTT

D gene: NA
clone size: NA
V gene: TRBV7-9
J gene: TRBJ2-5
CDR3 protein: CASTSQGPQETQYF
CDR3 DNA: TGTGCCAGCACCTCACAGGGACCCCAAGAGACCCAGTACTTC

D gene: NA
clone size: NA
V gene: TRBV6-6
J gene: TRBJ2-7
CDR3 protein: CASSEGGAGEQYF
CDR3 DNA: TGTGCCAGCAGCGAAGGGGGGGCGGGGGAGCAGTACTTC

D gene: NA
clone size: NA
V gene: TRBV5-4
J gene: TRBJ2-1
CDR3 protein: CASGQGGEQFF
CDR3 DNA: TGTGCCAGCGGCCAGGGGGGTGAGCAGTTCTTC

D gene: NA
clone size: once
V gene: TRBV4-3
J gene: TRBJ2-7
CDR3 protein: CASSQELEREQYF
CDR3 DNA: TGCGCCAGCAGCCAAGAACTAGAGCGCGAGCAGTACTTC

D gene: NA
clone size: NA
V gene: TRBV7-2
J gene: TRBJ2-7
CDR3 protein: CASSSYRTLIGYEQYF
CDR3 DNA: TGTGCCAGCAGCTCCTACCGGACCCTAATAGGCTACGAGCAGTACTTC

D gene: NA
clone size: NA
V gene: TRBV19
J gene: TRBJ1-4
CDR3 protein: CASLGETNEKLFF
CDR3 DNA: TGTGCCAGCCTAGGGGAGACTAATGAAAAACTGTTTTTT

D gene: NA
clone size: NA
V gene: TRBV7-9
J gene: TRBJ2-3
CDR3 protein: CASSLDNWGAVPDTQYF
CDR3 DNA: TGTGCCAGCAGCTTAGATAATTGGGGCGCGGTCCCAGATACGCAGTATTTT

D gene: TRBD1
clone size: NA
V gene: TRBV28
J gene: TRBJ1-1
CDR3 protein: CASSSPGQGPTNTEAFF
CDR3 DNA: TGTGCCAGCAGTTCACCGGGACAGGGACCCACGAACACTGAAGCTTTCTTT

D gene: NA
clone size: NA
V gene: TRBV27
J gene: TRBJ2-1
CDR3 protein: CASSPFPRQRDEQFF
CDR3 DNA: TGTGCCAGCAGTCCATTTCCCCGCCAGCGGGATGAGCAGTTCTTC

D gene: TRBD1
clone size: NA
V gene: TRBV4-1
J gene: TRBJ1-6
CDR3 protein: CASSHQGGNSPLHF
CDR3 DNA: TGCGCCAGCAGCCATCAGGGGGGAAATTCACCCCTCCACTTT

D gene: NA
clone size: NA
V gene: TRBV30
J gene: TRBJ2-3
CDR3 protein: CAWSLQGWSTDTQYF
CDR3 DNA: TGTGCCTGGAGCCTACAGGGTTGGAGCACAGATACGCAGTATTTT

D gene: NA
clone size: NA
V gene: TRBV10-1
J gene: TRBJ1-3
CDR3 protein: CASSESGSPGNTIYF
CDR3 DNA: TGCGCCAGCAGTGAGTCGGGGTCGCCGGGAAACACCATATATTTT

D gene: NA
clone size: few
V gene: TRBV6-5
J gene: TRBJ2-2
CDR3 protein: CASSDGNTGELFF
CDR3 DNA: TGTGCCAGCAGTGACGGGAACACCGGGGAGCTGTTTTTT

D gene: TRBD2
clone size: NA
V gene: TRBV7-2
J gene: TRBJ2-7
CDR3 protein: CASSPRTSGQFYEQYF
CDR3 DNA: TGTGCCAGCAGCCCTCGGACTAGCGGGCAATTCTACGAGCAGTACTTC

D gene: NA
clone size: NA
V gene: TRBV7-9
J gene: TRBJ2-1
CDR3 protein: CASSLEPDEQFF
CDR3 DNA: TGCGCCAGCAGCCTTGAGCCCGATGAGCAGTTCTTC

D gene: NA
clone size: NA
V gene: TRBV5-1
J gene: TRBJ2-5
CDR3 protein: CASSFYRDTFQETQYF
CDR3 DNA: TGCGCCAGCAGCTTCTACCGGGACACTTTCCAAGAGACCCAGTACTTC

D gene: TRBD2
clone size: NA
V gene: TRBV27
J gene: TRBJ2-2
CDR3 protein: CASSSPPAGGPGELFF
CDR3 DNA: TGTGCCAGCAGTTCCCCCCCAGCGGGGGGGCCCGGGGAGCTGTTTTTT

D gene: NA
clone size: NA
V gene: TRBV5-1
J gene: TRBJ2-7
CDR3 protein: CASSLGTGYEQYF
CDR3 DNA: TGCGCCAGCAGCTTGGGGACGGGGTACGAGCAGTACTTC

D gene: NA
clone size: NA
V gene: TRBV25-1
J gene: TRBJ1-1
CDR3 protein: CASSAGREAFF
CDR3 DNA: TGTGCCAGCAGTGCGGGACGTGAAGCTTTCTTT

D gene: NA
clone size: NA
V gene: TRBV9
J gene: TRBJ2-7
CDR3 protein: CASSATGTREQYF
CDR3 DNA: TGTGCCAGCAGCGCCACCGGGACTCGGGAGCAGTACTTC

D gene: NA
clone size: once
V gene: TRBV27
J gene: TRBJ2-7
CDR3 protein: CASSPQGYYEQYF
CDR3 DNA: TGTGCCAGCAGTCCGCAGGGGTACTACGAGCAGTACTTC

D gene: NA
clone size: NA
V gene: TRBV9
J gene: TRBJ1-1
CDR3 protein: CASSPVTGTEAFF
CDR3 DNA: TGTGCCAGCAGCCCTGTAACCGGCACTGAAGCTTTCTTT

D gene: NA
clone size: NA
V gene: TRBV19
J gene: TRBJ2-7
CDR3 protein: CASSPSGRHYEQYF
CDR3 DNA: TGTGCCAGTAGTCCGTCAGGACGGCACTACGAGCAGTACTTC

D gene: TRBD1
clone size: NA
V gene: TRBV23-1
J gene: TRBJ1-2
CDR3 protein: CATADTGGHAYGYTF
CDR3 DNA: TGCGCCACCGCCGACACAGGGGGCCATGCCTATGGCTACACCTTC

D gene: NA
clone size: once
V gene: TRBV4-3
J gene: TRBJ2-2
CDR3 protein: CASSQVASGAGELFF
CDR3 DNA: TGCGCCAGCAGCCAAGTCGCCTCGGGGGCCGGGGAGCTGTTTTTT

D gene: NA
clone size: NA
V gene: TRBV4-2
J gene: TRBJ1-6
CDR3 protein: CASSQEGADGDSPLHF
CDR3 DNA: TGTGCCAGCAGCCAAGAAGGGGCGGACGGGGATTCACCCCTCCACTTT

D gene: NA
clone size: NA
V gene: TRBV28
J gene: TRBJ2-5
CDR3 protein: CASRPTVQETQYF
CDR3 DNA: TGTGCCAGCAGGCCGACAGTTCAAGAGACCCAGTACTTC

D gene: TRBD2
clone size: NA
V gene: TRBV27
J gene: TRBJ2-1
CDR3 protein: CASSSIAGGAFDEQFF
CDR3 DNA: TGTGCCAGCAGTTCCATAGCGGGAGGTGCCTTCGATGAGCAGTTCTTC

D gene: NA
clone size: NA
V gene: TRBV5-6
J gene: TRBJ2-1
CDR3 protein: CASSLWTDYNEQFF
CDR3 DNA: TGTGCCAGCAGCCTGTGGACAGACTACAATGAGCAGTTCTTC

D gene: NA
clone size: NA
V gene: TRBV27
J gene: TRBJ1-2
CDR3 protein: CASRRPGMGGYTF
CDR3 DNA: TGTGCCAGCAGGCGGCCTGGAATGGGTGGCTACACCTTC

D gene: NA
clone size: NA
V gene: TRBV27
J gene: TRBJ2-5
CDR3 protein: CASSYASRGETQYF
CDR3 DNA: TGTGCCAGCAGTTATGCGTCCAGAGGAGAGACCCAGTACTTC

D gene: TRBD2
clone size: NA
V gene: TRBV4-3
J gene: TRBJ2-7
CDR3 protein: CASSLGLEDPKSHEQYF
CDR3 DNA: TGCGCCAGCTCGCTAGGACTAGAAGACCCAAAGAGCCACGAGCAGTACTTC

D gene: TRBD1
clone size: once
V gene: TRBV10-3
J gene: TRBJ2-3
CDR3 protein: CAISEPLTLVEIYTGGSDTQYF
CDR3 DNA: TGTGCCATCAGTGAGCCTTTAACTCTAGTTGAGATTTACACAGGGGGCTCAGATACGCAGTATTTT

D gene: TRBD1
clone size: once
V gene: TRBV5-1
J gene: TRBJ2-1
CDR3 protein: CASSSGTGIYNEQFF
CDR3 DNA: TGCGCCAGCAGCTCCGGGACAGGGATCTACAATGAGCAGTTCTTC

D gene: TRBD2
clone size: NA
V gene: TRBV2
J gene: TRBJ2-3
CDR3 protein: CASSWTSGRTDTQYF
CDR3 DNA: TGTGCCAGCAGTTGGACTAGCGGCCGCACAGATACGCAGTATTTT

D gene: NA
clone size: once
V gene: TRBV19
J gene: TRBJ1-5
CDR3 protein: CASSWGTSLEPQHF
CDR3 DNA: TGTGCCAGTAGTTGGGGGACCAGTTTGGAGCCCCAGCATTTT

D gene: NA
clone size: NA
V gene: TRBV5-6
J gene: TRBJ2-1
CDR3 protein: CASSFGSGFEQFF
CDR3 DNA: TGTGCCAGCAGCTTCGGTTCAGGGTTTGAGCAGTTCTTC

D gene: NA
clone size: NA
V gene: TRBV5-4
J gene: TRBJ2-3
CDR3 protein: CASSPKDRTDTQYF
CDR3 DNA: TGTGCCAGCAGCCCGAAAGACCGCACAGATACGCAGTATTTT

D gene: NA
clone size: NA
V gene: TRBV6-1
J gene: TRBJ2-5
CDR3 protein: CASSELIGFQETQYF
CDR3 DNA: TGTGCCAGCAGTGAATTGATCGGGTTTCAGGAGACCCAGTACTTC

D gene: NA
clone size: NA
V gene: TRBV10-3
J gene: TRBJ2-3
CDR3 protein: CAISDQGTDTQYF
CDR3 DNA: TGTGCCATCAGTGATCAGGGGACAGATACGCAGTATTTT